Described below is a single T cell receptor beta chain sequence and its context. The specificity of this receptor is unknown. No base quality values were provided; no much bigger clone lies one nucleotide off. TCRbeta CDR3 regions were amplified from genomic DNA using the immunoSEQ Assay, a bias-controlled multiplex PCR. In the original analysis: The number of nucleated cells in each sample was estimated by amplification of reference gene primers within the assay. Sequence reads were collapsed and filtered to measure the absolute abundance of every unique TCRbeta CDR3 rearrangement. For each sample, productive Simpson clonality was calculated as the square root of Simpson's diversity index over productive rearrangements. Here the immuneACCESS table is served through TCRdb, limited to in-frame sequences with V and J called. Missing clones are a known gap in these copies; in checked studies unresolved V genes cover under half, and the rest lacks a known reason. The D gene and trimming were derived from the DNA, and the V and J assignments and clone size from that table. In all, the sample holds 250,000 to 300,000 clones, and around nine tenths of those were seen once. The leading ten clones occupy under 2.5% of the sample.

These data originate in a study of blood T cell repertoires in COVID-19 (dated by TCRdb to the early 2020s). Background for the entire study: Samples covering the acute and convalescent phases of COVID-19 were provided by collaborators in the United States, Italy and Spain. The prospective study material was composed of cDNA or gDNA derived from T cells, B-cell-depleted T cells, or PBMCs. The dataset comprised deeply sampled blood TCRbeta repertoires from subjects exposed to, actively infected with, or recovered from COVID-19. The repertoires were released in a freely available public database intended as a resource for research on the immune response to SARS-CoV-2. The samples were drawn from the first 160 participants of the ongoing ImmuneRACE study and from some 1,300 subjects provided by 6 global collaborators. Nearly every sample came with metadata listing a de-identified subject ID, COVID-19 status, age in years and sex. Where available, HLA class I and class II types were obtained from metadata supplied by the sample provider rather than from assay-based typing.

Participants in the prospective study were enrolled through a virtual design, were aged roughly 18 to 100 years, and lived in 24 United States geographic areas. In the prospective study, participants were assigned to cohorts based on the clinical history participants reported in a screening survey and a study questionnaire. Recovered participants in ImmuneRACE Cohort 3 were defined as having two consecutive negative NP/OP PCR tests, clearance from a healthcare professional, or resolution of symptoms. Each participant in the prospective study had whole blood, serum and a nasopharyngeal or oropharyngeal swab collected by mobile phlebotomists. Additional blood draws and questionnaires over an approximately 2-month period could optionally be provided by prospective study participants. Before DNA extraction, blood samples from the prospective study were shipped at room temperature or frozen. A distance of 8 bases separates the germline ends of V and J, which lose 1 base and 2 bases respectively. The CDR3 runs 14 amino acids, cysteine and phenylalanine included. Only the CDR3 DNA is retained, 42 bases long and in frame from the first base. Based on the germline V gene (reference sequence), the CDR1 and CDR2 sequences are SEHNR and FQNEAQ.

Results the study describes overall, beyond this receptor: How much clinical and demographic metadata was included differed by source and by participant, and the metadata was provided uncurated.

Sequenced: PBMCs or T cells enriched from blood (not recorded which). The receptor's source is a woman aged 60-70 years who had recovered from COVID-19. The chain links TRBV7-9 with TRBJ1-1; a confident D gene designation cannot be given. The DNA reads as follows: TGTGCCAGCAGCTTAGGAACAGCCAACACTGAAGCTTTCTTT. Translation gives CASSLGTANTEAFF. Beyond the CDR3, the reference TRBV7-9 and TRBJ1-1 genes provide the residues; the full variable domain reads: DTGVSQNPRHKITKRGQNVTFRCDPISEHNRLYWYRQTLGQGPEFLTYFQNEAQLEKSRLLSDRFSAERPKGSFSTLEIQRTEQGDSAMYLCASSLGTANTEAFFGQGTRLTVV.